This record covers a single T cell receptor (delta chain). Its antigen remains unknown. RNA was extracted from the cells and then reverse transcribed. Pooled V-gene forward primers with one constant-region reverse primer generated the CDR3 amplicons by multiplex PCR. TCRdb reprocessed the multiplex PCR reads using CATT. The sample yields more than 50,000 delta-chain clones, approximately 15% seen once. The sorted cells were CD3+ Vdelta1+ Vdelta2- thymocytes from alphabeta-depleted thymus. This CDR3 is built from 18 residues. V was pared by 0 bases and J by 4 bases, with 13 bases of the junction left unmatched. Germline CDR1 is TSWWSYY and CDR2 is QGS. This sample is drawn from a study of Vδ1+ human thymocytes. Study findings and constraints: Highly polyclonal TRG and TRD repertoires with Gaussian CDR3 length distributions appeared in thymus.

The chain has TRDV1 and TRDJ1, with TRDD3 identical over 8 bases. The TCR originated in a boy younger than two who had congenital heart surgery. Source material: Vdelta1+ gamma-delta thymocytes from the thymus. Noted subset: FACS-sorted CD3+ TCRalphabeta- TCRVdelta1+ TCRVdelta2- thymocytes. The CDR3 sequence is CALGELAYRGIMGDKLIF. DNA of the CDR3: TGTGCTCTTGGGGAACTTGCCTACCGGGGGATAATGGGCGATAAACTCATCTTT.